This T cell receptor beta chain was retrieved from a study of memory CD4+ T cells and cytomegalovirus serostatus. Single viable CD3+CD4+CD8-CD45RO+ cells were sorted as the memory CD4+ T cells. This CDR3 spans 12 amino acids. Trimming shortened V by 4 bases and J by 11 bases, and 14 bases separated the two germline ends. Germline CDR1 is LNHDA and CDR2 is SQIVND (reference sequence). Profiling relied on immunoSEQ multiplex PCR, and the TCRdb table lists in-frame clones only, not all of them. This table has approximately 44,000 clones, 76% appearing once. This clone was picked up one time. The sequenced sample was memory CD4+ T cells from blood. The receptor was derived from an adult in good health and CMV-seronegative. This chain uses TRBV19 with TRBJ1-1; D is ambiguous. The DNA of the CDR3 is TGTGCCAGTAGTACAGGACTGGCGCCTGCTTTCTTT. This sequence encodes CASSTGLAPAFF.